One and the same sample provided the 30 T cell receptor beta chains below, sequenced in a study of identifying expanded T cells in peripheral blood. Here immunoSEQ multiplex PCR was the method, and the copy in TCRdb shows in-frame clones only, minus some. In the table there are 85,000 to 100,000 clones, 70% to 90% of which are singletons. The specimen sequenced was blood. The origin of the receptors is a person aged 18-70 years in good health.

The V gene is TRBV5-4, the J gene TRBJ2-7, with 7 bases matching TRBD1. The ends lost 4 bases at V and 3 bases at J; junction bases unmatched: 7. Germline values: CDR1 SGHNT, CDR2 YYREEE (reference sequence). The CDR3 contains 14 residues. The CDR3 region has the DNA TGTGCCAGCAGCGGGGACAGCATCATCTACGAGCAGTACTTC. This encodes CASSGDSIIYEQYF.

A single count supports this clone. The V gene is TRBV5-6, the J gene TRBJ1-6; D call uncertain. CDR3 length equals 14 residues. Trimming cost V 0 bases and J 0 bases, with 1 base left between them. Germline loops: CDR1 SGHDT, CDR2 YYEEEE. The chain's CDR3 is CASSLASYNSPLHF. The CDR3 DNA is TGTGCCAGCAGCTTGGCCTCCTATAATTCACCCCTCCACTTT. The full variable domain, completed using reference TRBV5-6 and TRBJ1-6, is DAGVTQSPTHLIKTRGQQVTLRCSPKSGHDTVSWYQQALGQGPQFIFQYYEEEERQRGNFPDRFSGHQFPNYSSELNVNALLLGDSALYLCASSLASYNSPLHFGNGTRLTVT.

For this clone: The junction shows a germline mismatch at one end, possibly a read error. The J gene is TRBJ2-7, the V gene TRBV2; TRBD1 matches at 9 bases. The germline gives CDR1 SNHLY, CDR2 FYNNEI. The CDR3 is made up of 12 amino acids. The CDR3 is CASSERPGQGLF. The CDR3 DNA sequence: TGTGCCAGCAGCGAGAGGCCGGGACAGGGCCTCTTC. The variable domain in full, with the rest retrieved from reference TRBV2 and TRBJ2-7, is EPEVTQTPSHQVTQMGQEVILRCVPISNHLYFYWYRQILGQKVEFLVSFYNNEISEKSEIFDDQFSVERPDGSNFTLKIRSTKLEDSAMYFCASSERPGQGLFGPGTRLTVT.

V usage is TRBV5-1 and J usage is TRBJ2-1, with TRBD1 identical over 7 bases. Germline V gene sequence: CDR1 SGHRS, CDR2 YFSETQ. The length of the CDR3 is 14 residues. V lost 4 bases, J lost 6 bases, and 7 bases stayed unmatched. The CDR3: CASSRGTEGNEQFF. The CDR3 bases are TGCGCCAGCAGCAGAGGGACAGAAGGCAATGAGCAGTTCTTC.

This clone was seen a single time. This rearrangement joins TRBV7-8 to TRBJ2-1, with no clear D. This CDR3 spans 16 amino acids. The germline V gene encodes CDR1 SGHVS and CDR2 FQNEAQ. Trimming stripped 5 bases from V and 4 bases from J, with 18 bases between. As DNA, the CDR3 is TGTGCCAGCAGCCTCCGTTGGTATGGGCAGTACAATGAGCAGTTCTTC. As protein: CASSLRWYGQYNEQFF.

The genes are TRBV5-1 and TRBJ2-5; 7 bases map to TRBD1. The CDR3 is made up of 15 amino acids. From germline, CDR1 is SGHRS and CDR2 YFSETQ. V shed 2 bases and J 3 bases; nucleotides not matched to a gene: 7. The CDR3 region is CASSFNSGTEETQYF. For the CDR3, the DNA is TGCGCCAGCAGCTTTAACTCCGGGACAGAAGAGACCCAGTACTTC.

The chain is built from TRBV27 and TRBJ1-1; D might be TRBD1 (5 bases). Germline V gene data show CDR1 as MNHEY and CDR2 as SMNVEV (reference sequence). The V end was cut by 0 bases, the J end by 0 bases, with 17 bases between. The CDR3 sequence is 18 residues long. CDR3 DNA sequence: TGTGCCAGCAGTTTATCCCCGGGGCGGGGGTCAATGAACACTGAAGCTTTCTTT. Protein sequence: CASSLSPGRGSMNTEAFF.

This clone was counted ten times or more. The genes are TRBV2 and TRBJ2-1, with D perhaps given as TRBD1 or TRBD2 (5 bases each). V lost 10 bases and J 5 bases, leaving 18 bases between the germline ends. The germline V gene has CDR1 SNHLY and CDR2 FYNNEI. The CDR3 length is 14 residues. Here the CDR3 reads CATPRAREDNEQFF. The CDR3 DNA reads as TGTGCCACTCCGAGGGCCAGGGAAGACAATGAGCAGTTCTTC.

The chain has TRBV19 and TRBJ1-4; TRBD1 matches at 7 bases. This CDR3 contains 16 residues. Germline V gene sequence: CDR1 LNHDA, CDR2 SQIVND (reference sequence). Trimming removed 6 bases from V and 7 bases from J; junction bases left unmatched: 14. Here the CDR3 reads CASRSSTEGAGEKLFF. In DNA form, the CDR3 reads TGTGCCAGTAGGTCCTCCACGGAGGGGGCAGGTGAAAAACTGTTTTTT.

Only one count was recorded for this clone. The V and J genes are TRBV7-9 and TRBJ1-3; weak D call: TRBD1 (5 bases). CDR3 length: 14 residues. Trimming pared 5 bases from V and 0 bases from J, leaving 8 bases between. CDR1 is SEHNR, CDR2 FQNEAQ, per germline (reference sequence). The CDR3 protein is CASSVTDSGNTIYF. CDR3 in DNA: TGTGCCAGCAGCGTGACAGACTCTGGAAACACCATATATTTT. Together with reference TRBV7-9 and TRBJ1-3, the CDR3 gives the full variable domain: DTGVSQNPRHKITKRGQNVTFRCDPISEHNRLYWYRQTLGQGPEFLTYFQNEAQLEKSRLLSDRFSAERPKGSFSTLEIQRTEQGDSAMYLCASSVTDSGNTIYFGEGSWLTVV.

The chain has TRBV28 and TRBJ1-1; D ambiguous. V lost 6 bases and J lost 1, with 12 bases in between. This CDR3 is 14 amino acids long. Germline CDR1 and CDR2: MDHEN and SYDVKM. CDR3 bases: TGTGCCAGCAGATCCTACGCCACGAACACTGAAGCTTTCTTT. Translated, it gives CASRSYATNTEAFF.

The J gene is TRBJ2-7, the V gene TRBV30; 11 nucleotides match TRBD1. The trim removed 3 bases at V and 5 bases at J, leaving 9 bases unmatched. CDR1 is GTSNPN and CDR2 is SVGIG in the germline V gene (reference sequence). This CDR3 is built from 15 residues. The CDR3: CAWSEGQGARDEQYF. The DNA of the CDR3 is TGTGCCTGGAGCGAAGGACAGGGGGCTAGGGACGAGCAGTACTTC.

This clone was observed a few times. The V gene is TRBV6-4, the J gene TRBJ2-1; a possible D gene is TRBD1 (6 bases). The germline CDR1 and CDR2 sequences are MRHNA and SNTAGT. The germline V and J ends were trimmed by 6 bases and 0 bases, with 12 bases remaining between them. The CDR3 is made up of 15 amino acids. The CDR3 reads CASSTTGSSYNEQFF. The CDR3 nucleotides read TGTGCCAGCAGCACCACAGGGAGCTCCTACAATGAGCAGTTCTTC.

The chain is built from TRBV6-5 and TRBJ2-7; the D gene could be TRBD1 or TRBD2 (6 bases each). CDR3 length: 14 residues. From germline, CDR1 is MNHEY and CDR2 SVGAGI. V was pared by 10 bases and J by 3 bases, with 19 bases between. CDR3 residues: CATNEYGGFYEQYF. The CDR3 nucleotides read TGTGCCACCAACGAGTACGGGGGCTTCTACGAGCAGTACTTC.

This clone was counted between two and nine times. The V call is TRBV30, the J call TRBJ1-5; D possibly corresponds to TRBD1 (6 bases). Trimming removed 2 bases from V and 5 bases from J, with 16 bases in between. There are 15 residues in the CDR3. Germline CDR1 is GTSNPN and CDR2 is SVGIG (reference sequence). The chain's CDR3 is CAWSPPGGGYQPQHF. Here the CDR3 DNA reads TGTGCCTGGAGTCCCCCCGGGGGCGGGTATCAGCCCCAGCATTTT.

V usage is TRBV7-2 and J usage is TRBJ2-7; 9 bases fit TRBD2. V lost 5 bases to trimming and J lost 2 bases; unmatched junction nucleotides: 7. This CDR3 contains 15 residues. The germline V gene encodes CDR1 SGHTA and CDR2 FQGNSA. CDR3 coding DNA: TGTGCCAGCAGCCAAGCGGGAGGCCTTACCTACGAGCAGTACTTC. It yields the protein CASSQAGGLTYEQYF.

The chain joins TRBV19 to TRBJ2-1; D unresolved. Germline V lookup: CDR1 LNHDA, CDR2 SQIVND (reference sequence). Trimming left V 5 bases short and J 0 bases short, with 14 bases between. The CDR3 is 16 amino acids. DNA for the CDR3: TGTGCCAGTAGTTTAAACGCTAGGAACTCCTACAATGAGCAGTTCTTC. It is translated as CASSLNARNSYNEQFF.

The chain recombines TRBV10-1 with TRBJ2-2, with 7 bases aligning to TRBD1. In germline, CDR1 is WNHNN, CDR2 SYGVQD (reference sequence). V gave up 8 bases and J gave up 4 bases; unmatched junction bases: 4. CDR3 size: 13 residues. CDR3 amino acids: CASQGQTTGELFF. CDR3 DNA: TGCGCCAGCCAGGGACAGACCACCGGGGAGCTGTTTTTT.

The rearrangement joins TRBV11-3 to TRBJ2-2; TRBD1 matches at 7 bases. V lost 1 base to trimming and J lost 3 bases; unmatched junction nucleotides: 8. Looked up from germline, CDR1 is SGHNT and CDR2 is YENEEA. The CDR3 contains 17 residues. For the CDR3, the DNA is TGTGCCAGCAGCTTAGGTCTATCAACAGGGGACACCGGGGAGCTGTTTTTT. Translating it yields CASSLGLSTGDTGELFF.

Comment on this clone: A junction boundary mismatches the germline segment, possibly from a read error. Other nucleotide sequences from this sample produce the same CDR3. The DNA for the CDR3 is TGCGCCGGAGGGACAGCGCAAGAGACCCAGTACTTC. This sequence encodes CAGGTAQETQYF. The J gene is TRBJ2-5, the V gene TRBV2; the D gene is possibly TRBD1 (7 bases). The CDR3 has 12 residues. Germline V CDR1 and CDR2: SNHLY, FYNNEI.

V gene TRBV7-2 combines with J gene TRBJ2-5; TRBD1 matches at 8 bases. The V gene end was trimmed by 5 bases and the J gene end by 5 bases; junction bases not matched to a gene: 7. This CDR3 spans 14 amino acids. Germline CDR1 reads SGHTA; CDR2 reads FQGNSA. The CDR3 region has the DNA TGTGCCAGCAGCAAACAGGGGGTGGTGGAGACCCAGTACTTC. Translation: CASSKQGVVETQYF. The full variable domain, its missing parts supplied by reference TRBV7-2 and TRBJ2-5, is GAGVSQSPSNKVTEKGKDVELRCDPISGHTALYWYRQSLGQGLEFLIYFQGNSAPDKSGLPSDRFSAERTGGSVSTLTIQRTQQEDSAVYLCASSKQGVVETQYFGPGTRLLVL.

The V call is TRBV6-5, the J call TRBJ1-1; maybe TRBD1 (5 bases). V was pared by 6 bases and J by 6 bases, with 17 bases between. Germline loops: CDR1 MNHEY, CDR2 SVGAGI. The CDR3 consists of 14 residues. This chain's CDR3 is CASRPGLTLSEAFF. The CDR3 DNA follows: TGTGCCAGCAGACCGGGACTTACTTTGTCTGAAGCTTTCTTT.

The V and J genes are TRBV30 and TRBJ2-1, with 11 positions matching TRBD2. Losses at the gene ends were 1 base for V and 3 bases for J; bases not matched to a gene: 8. CDR1 and CDR2 from the germline V gene are GTSNPN and SVGIG (reference sequence). The CDR3 spans 17 residues. CDR3 residues: CAWSGISGRGFYNEQFF. As DNA, the CDR3 is TGTGCCTGGAGTGGGATTAGCGGGAGGGGCTTCTACAATGAGCAGTTCTTC.

The gene calls are TRBV9 and TRBJ1-5; D is perhaps TRBD1 (6 bases). CDR1 SGDLS and CDR2 YYNGEE come from the germline V gene. The V end was cut by 3 bases, the J end by 1 base, with 8 bases between. The CDR3 covers 14 residues. DNA of the CDR3: TGTGCCAGCAGCGACAGGGACAGCAATCAGCCCCAGCATTTT. Encoded protein: CASSDRDSNQPQHF. Filled out from reference TRBV9 and TRBJ1-5, the complete variable domain reads DSGVTQTPKHLITATGQRVTLRCSPRSGDLSVYWYQQSLDQGLQFLIQYYNGEERAKGNILERFSAQQFPDLHSELNLSSLELGDSALYFCASSDRDSNQPQHFGDGTRLSIL.

The chain links TRBV7-9 to TRBJ2-7; D uncertain. Germline V gene lookup returns CDR1 SEHNR and CDR2 FQNEAQ (reference sequence). This CDR3 is 13 amino acids long. Deletions cut 1 base from V and 3 bases from J, with 7 bases between. This CDR3 reads CASSLGRNYEQYF. CDR3 DNA: TGTGCCAGCAGCTTAGGCAGGAACTACGAGCAGTACTTC.

V is TRBV11-2 and J is TRBJ2-7, with D tentatively TRBD1 (5 bases). Per the germline V gene, CDR1 is SGHAT and CDR2 is FQNNGV. The CDR3 loop spans 18 amino acids. Trimming removed 0 bases at V and 3 bases at J, with 21 bases between. In DNA, the CDR3 is TGTGCCAGCAGCTTAGATCAGGGTCTGGTGACTGTTATCTACGAGCAGTACTTC. Translating gives CASSLDQGLVTVIYEQYF.

The J gene is TRBJ1-5, the V gene TRBV6-1; D uncertain. The V end lost 1 base, the J end lost 6 bases, and 4 bases lay between the germline ends. This CDR3 spans 12 amino acids. The germline V gene encodes CDR1 MNHNS and CDR2 SASEGT. The CDR3 DNA is TGTGCCAGCAGTGAAGGGAGTCAGCCCCAGCATTTT. Its translation: CASSEGSQPQHF.

The chain carries TRBV28 and TRBJ2-4; D is unclear. V was cut by 3 bases and J by 5 bases, with 11 bases left in between. The CDR3 has 14 amino acids. CDR1 and CDR2 (germline): MDHEN, SYDVKM. CDR3 loop: CASSLPGSENIQYF. Here the CDR3 DNA reads TGTGCCAGCAGTTTGCCCGGGTCCGAAAACATTCAGTACTTC.

This clone has a single count. The gene calls are TRBV5-1 and TRBJ1-1, with D uncertain. The germline V gene has CDR1 SGHRS and CDR2 YFSETQ. The CDR3 spans 13 residues. V lost 4 bases and J 0 bases, leaving 7 bases between the germline ends. CDR3 in amino acids: CASSPGMNTEAFF. The CDR3 DNA reads as TGCGCCAGCAGCCCAGGTATGAACACTGAAGCTTTCTTT. The full variable domain, rest sourced from reference TRBV5-1 and TRBJ1-1, is KAGVTQTPRYLIKTRGQQVTLSCSPISGHRSVSWYQQTPGQGLQFLFEYFSETQRNKGNFPGRFSGRQFSNSRSEMNVSTLELGDSALYLCASSPGMNTEAFFGQGTRLTVV.

The V call is TRBV5-1, the J call TRBJ2-1, with TRBD2 matching over 15 bases. The J segment lost 6 bases and the V segment lost 4 bases, leaving 11 bases of the junction unmatched. The CDR3 totals 18 residues. Germline CDR1 is SGHRS and CDR2 is YFSETQ. CDR3 nucleotides: TGCGCCAGCAGCCTTGGACTAGCGGGAGGGTCGCTGGGCAATGAGCAGTTCTTC. Encoded protein: CASSLGLAGGSLGNEQFF.